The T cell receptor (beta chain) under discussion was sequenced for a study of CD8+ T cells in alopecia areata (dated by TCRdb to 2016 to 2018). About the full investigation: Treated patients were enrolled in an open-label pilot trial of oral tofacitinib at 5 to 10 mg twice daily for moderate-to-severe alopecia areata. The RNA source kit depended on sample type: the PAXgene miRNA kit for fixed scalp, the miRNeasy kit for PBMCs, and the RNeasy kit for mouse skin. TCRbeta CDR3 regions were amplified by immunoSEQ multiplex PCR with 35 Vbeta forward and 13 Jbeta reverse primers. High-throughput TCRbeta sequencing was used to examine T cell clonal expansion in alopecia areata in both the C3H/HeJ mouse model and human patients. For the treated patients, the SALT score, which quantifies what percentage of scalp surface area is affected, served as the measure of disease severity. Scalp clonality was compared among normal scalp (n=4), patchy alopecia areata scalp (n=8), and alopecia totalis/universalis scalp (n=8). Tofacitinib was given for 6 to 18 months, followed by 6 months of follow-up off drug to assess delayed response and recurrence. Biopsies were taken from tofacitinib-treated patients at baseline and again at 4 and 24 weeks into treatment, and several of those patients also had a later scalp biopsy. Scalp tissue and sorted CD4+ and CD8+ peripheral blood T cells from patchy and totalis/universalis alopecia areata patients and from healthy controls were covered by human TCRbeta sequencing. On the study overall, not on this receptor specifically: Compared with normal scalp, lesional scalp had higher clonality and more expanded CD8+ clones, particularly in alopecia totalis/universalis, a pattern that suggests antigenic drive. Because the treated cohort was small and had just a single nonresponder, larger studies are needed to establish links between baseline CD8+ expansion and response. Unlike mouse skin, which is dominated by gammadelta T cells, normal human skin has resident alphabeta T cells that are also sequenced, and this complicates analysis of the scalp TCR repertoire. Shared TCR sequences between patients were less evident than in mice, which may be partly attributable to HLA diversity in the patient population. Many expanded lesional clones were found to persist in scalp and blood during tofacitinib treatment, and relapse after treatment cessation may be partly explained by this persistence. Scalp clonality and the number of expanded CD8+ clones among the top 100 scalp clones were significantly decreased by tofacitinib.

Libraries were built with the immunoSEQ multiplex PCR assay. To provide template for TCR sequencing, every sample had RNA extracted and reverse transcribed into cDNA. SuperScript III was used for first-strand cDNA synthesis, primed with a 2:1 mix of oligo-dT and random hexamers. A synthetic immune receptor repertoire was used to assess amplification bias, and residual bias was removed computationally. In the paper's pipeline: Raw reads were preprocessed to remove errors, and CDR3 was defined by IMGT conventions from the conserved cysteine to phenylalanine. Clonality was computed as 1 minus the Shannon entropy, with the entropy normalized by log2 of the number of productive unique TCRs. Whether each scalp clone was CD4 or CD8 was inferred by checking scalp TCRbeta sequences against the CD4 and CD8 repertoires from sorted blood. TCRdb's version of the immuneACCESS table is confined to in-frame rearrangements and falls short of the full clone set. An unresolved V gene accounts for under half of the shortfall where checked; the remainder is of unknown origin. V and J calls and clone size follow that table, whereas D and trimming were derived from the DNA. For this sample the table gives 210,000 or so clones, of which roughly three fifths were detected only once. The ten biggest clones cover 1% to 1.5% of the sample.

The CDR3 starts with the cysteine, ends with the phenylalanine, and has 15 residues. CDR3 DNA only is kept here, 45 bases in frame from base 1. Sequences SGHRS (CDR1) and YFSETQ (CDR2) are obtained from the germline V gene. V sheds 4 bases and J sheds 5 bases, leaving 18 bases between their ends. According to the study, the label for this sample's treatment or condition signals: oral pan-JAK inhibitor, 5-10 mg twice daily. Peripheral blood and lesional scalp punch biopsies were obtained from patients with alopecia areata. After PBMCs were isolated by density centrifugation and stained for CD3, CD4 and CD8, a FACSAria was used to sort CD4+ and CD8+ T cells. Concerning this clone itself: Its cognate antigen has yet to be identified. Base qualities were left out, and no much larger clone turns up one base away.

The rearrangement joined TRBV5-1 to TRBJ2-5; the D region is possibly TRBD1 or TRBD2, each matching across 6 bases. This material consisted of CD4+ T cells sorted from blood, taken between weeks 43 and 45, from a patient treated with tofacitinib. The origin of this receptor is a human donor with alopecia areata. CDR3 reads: CASSPRLGGLETQYF. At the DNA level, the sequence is TGCGCCAGCAGCCCACGCCTGGGGGGCTTGGAGACCCAGTACTTC.